This T cell receptor (beta chain) was identified in a study of blood T cell repertoires in COVID-19. Study at large: There were acute and convalescent COVID-19 samples, and they came from the United States, Italy and Spain.

Profiling relied on immunoSEQ multiplex PCR, and the TCRdb table lists in-frame clones only, not all of them. The sample carries some 300,000 clones, 85% to 90% recorded once. This CDR3 contains 13 residues. Trimming cost V 2 bases and J 5 bases, with 9 bases left between them. CDR1 and CDR2 (germline): KGHSH, LQKENI. Individuals drawn from approximately 26 US areas were roughly 18 to 95 years old. Material for sequencing was PBMCs or T cells enriched from blood (not recorded which). The chain has TRBV18 and TRBJ2-5, with D unclear. The clonotype comes from a man under 40 who had recovered from COVID-19. In DNA, the CDR3 is TGTGCCAGCTCACCAGGCTTGTGGGAGACCCAGTACTTC. Its protein product is CASSPGLWETQYF.